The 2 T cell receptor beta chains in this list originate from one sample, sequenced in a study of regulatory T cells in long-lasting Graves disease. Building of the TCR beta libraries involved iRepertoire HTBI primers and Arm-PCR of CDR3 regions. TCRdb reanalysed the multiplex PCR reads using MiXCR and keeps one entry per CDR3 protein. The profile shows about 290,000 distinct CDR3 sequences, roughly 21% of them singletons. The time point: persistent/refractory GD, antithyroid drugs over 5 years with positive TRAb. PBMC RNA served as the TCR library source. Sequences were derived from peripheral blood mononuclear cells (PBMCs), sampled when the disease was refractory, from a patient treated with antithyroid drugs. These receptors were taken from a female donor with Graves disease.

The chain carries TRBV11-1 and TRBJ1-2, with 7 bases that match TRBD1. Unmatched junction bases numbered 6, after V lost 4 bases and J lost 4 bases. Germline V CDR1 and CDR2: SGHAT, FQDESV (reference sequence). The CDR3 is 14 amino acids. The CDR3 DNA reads TGTGCCAGCAGCTCCCGACAGGGCGGCTATGGCTACACCTTC. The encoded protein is CASSSRQGGYGYTF.

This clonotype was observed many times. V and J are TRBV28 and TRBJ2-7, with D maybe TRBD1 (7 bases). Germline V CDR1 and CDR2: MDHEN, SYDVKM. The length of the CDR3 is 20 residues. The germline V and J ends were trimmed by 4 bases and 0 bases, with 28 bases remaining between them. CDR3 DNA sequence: TGTGCCAGCAGTTACTACCCCCGATTCGGGGGACAGCCAAGCTCCTACGAGCAGTACTTC. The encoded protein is CASSYYPRFGGQPSSYEQYF.